This T cell receptor (beta chain) was obtained from a study of CD4 and CD8 cells across lung adenocarcinoma regions. MiXCR was run by TCRdb on the PCR reads, yielding one entry per CDR3 protein. The table lists some 11,000 distinct CDR3 sequences, 40% to 50% of them singletons. Donors had localized lung adenocarcinoma, a non-small cell lung cancer. The CDR3 runs 14 residues. Trimming took off 5 bases at V and 10 bases at J, with 20 bases between the two ends. The germline V gene has CDR1 SGHAT and CDR2 FQNNGV. This TCR was recovered from a female donor with lung adenocarcinoma. The CD4 and CD8 labels of this study may be unreliable. Sequenced sample: CD8+ T cells from the margin of a lung tumor. This chain connects TRBV11-2 to TRBJ1-2; D gene uncertain. The CDR3 is CASSLTDSGFAYTF. The CDR3 coding sequence is TGTGCCAGCAGCCTGACGGACTCCGGGTTTGCCTACACCTTC.